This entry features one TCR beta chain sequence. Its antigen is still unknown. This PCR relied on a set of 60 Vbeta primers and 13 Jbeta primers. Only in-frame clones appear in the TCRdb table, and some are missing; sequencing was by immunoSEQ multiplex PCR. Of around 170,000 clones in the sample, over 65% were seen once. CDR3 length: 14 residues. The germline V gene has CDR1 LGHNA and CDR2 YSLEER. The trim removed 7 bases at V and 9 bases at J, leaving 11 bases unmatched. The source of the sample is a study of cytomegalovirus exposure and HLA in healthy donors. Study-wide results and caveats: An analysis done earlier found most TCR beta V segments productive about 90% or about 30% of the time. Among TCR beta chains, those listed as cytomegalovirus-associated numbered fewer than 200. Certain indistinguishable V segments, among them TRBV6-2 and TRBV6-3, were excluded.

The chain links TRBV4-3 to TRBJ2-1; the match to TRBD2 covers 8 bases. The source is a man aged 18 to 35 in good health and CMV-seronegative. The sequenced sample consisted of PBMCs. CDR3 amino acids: CASKVDGGAPEQFF. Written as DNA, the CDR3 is TGCGCCAGCAAGGTTGACGGGGGGGCCCCTGAGCAGTTCTTC.